This TCR beta chain is from a study of PD-1 blockade in classical Hodgkin lymphoma. About the study: Nivolumab dosed at 3 mg/kg went to patients intravenously every 2 weeks.

As concerns this clone: Its antigen remains unidentified.

The protocol was immunoSEQ multiplex PCR, while the TCRdb copy is restricted to in-frame clones and leaves out a portion. Here the sample spans 12,000 or so clones, roughly 84% being singletons. Overall study results and limits: Exclusion covered patients beginning nivolumab under 1 year post-ASCT. It was reported that newly diagnosed patients had less baseline TCR diversity than healthy donors. A significant rise in TCR diversity by C4D1 was seen for CD4+ but not CD8+ cells.

Every patient relapsed after autologous stem cell transplantation, and brentuximab vedotin exposure varied. The sequencing used peripheral blood mononuclear cells (PBMCs), collected at baseline. This TCR came from a human donor with classical Hodgkin lymphoma.

Written as DNA, the CDR3 is TGCGCCAGCAGCTTGGGGGGGCGGAACACTGAAGCTTTCTTT. Translated, it gives CASSLGGRNTEAFF. V usage is TRBV5-1 and J usage is TRBJ1-1; TRBD1 is a possible D gene (6 bases). V was pared by 0 bases and J by 1 base, with 7 bases between. CDR3 length: 14 residues. Germline CDR1 reads SGHRS; CDR2 reads YFSETQ.